These 30 T cell receptor beta chains were all obtained from the same sample, sequenced in a study of blood T cell repertoires in COVID-19. Using immunoSEQ multiplex PCR, the repertoire was profiled, and TCRdb retains in-frame clones only, with some absent. The sample contains about 33,000 clones, around nine tenths of which appear only once. The sample consisted of peripheral blood. These receptors all come from a human donor in a cohort sampled during active COVID-19.

V usage is TRBV3-1 (or the pseudogene TRBV3-2) and J usage is TRBJ2-1, with a weak D call TRBD2 (6 bases). With 4 bases removed from V and 3 bases from J, the gap between germline ends came to 19 bases. CDR3 length: 17 amino acids. Germline V gene data show CDR1 as LGHDT and CDR2 as YNNKEL (reference sequence). CDR3 in DNA: TGTGCCAGCAGCCCCCCTCCCGGGCGGGGAAACTACAATGAGCAGTTCTTC. Its protein product is CASSPPPGRGNYNEQFF.

The chain couples TRBV18 to TRBJ1-5; D is undetermined. V lost 4 bases, J lost 7 bases, and 11 bases lay in between. Germline V gives CDR1 KGHSH, CDR2 LQKENI. The CDR3 runs to 13 residues. As DNA, the CDR3 is TGTGCCAGCTCACAGGGTGAGGGACAGCCCCAGCATTTT. Amino acid sequence: CASSQGEGQPQHF. Looking up the rest from reference TRBV18 and TRBJ1-5 gives the full variable domain: NAGVMQNPRHLVRRRGQEARLRCSPMKGHSHVYWYRQLPEEGLKFMVYLQKENIIDESGMPKERFSAEFPKEGPSILRIQQVVRGDSAAYFCASSQGEGQPQHFGDGTRLSIL.

This chain uses TRBV6-6 with TRBJ2-2; weak D call: TRBD1 (5 bases). This CDR3 contains 15 residues. Trimming left V 5 bases short and J 6 bases short, with 16 bases between. CDR1 and CDR2 from the germline V gene are MNHNY and SVGAGI (reference sequence). The CDR3: CASSRAEQAPGELFF. The CDR3 nucleotides read TGTGCCAGCAGTCGCGCTGAACAGGCTCCCGGGGAGCTGTTTTTT.

This chain joins TRBV10-2 and TRBJ2-7, with D possibly TRBD1 on 5 matching bases. CDR1 and CDR2 from the germline V gene are WSHSY and SAAADI. The length of the CDR3 is 11 residues. Trimming shortened V by 8 bases and J by 4 bases, and 9 bases separated the two germline ends. This chain's CDR3 is CASAQGYEQYF. For the CDR3, the DNA is TGCGCCAGCGCCCAGGGATACGAGCAGTACTTC.

The sample holds one count of this clone. This chain uses TRBV6-5 with TRBJ2-6, with D unresolved. This CDR3 has 13 residues. Looked up from germline, CDR1 is MNHEY and CDR2 is SVGAGI. V lost 7 bases and J 1 base, leaving 5 bases between the germline ends. In DNA, the CDR3 is TGTGCCAGCACGTCTTCTGGGGCCAACGTCCTGACTTTC. Protein sequence: CASTSSGANVLTF.

The V gene is TRBV11-2, the J gene TRBJ2-5; 14 bases line up with TRBD2. Germline V gene data show CDR1 as SGHAT and CDR2 as FQNNGV. There are 18 residues in the CDR3. The junction had 13 bases not matched to a gene; V was cut back by 5 bases and J by 5 bases. This CDR3 is CASSRTSGRFEPRETQYF. CDR3 in DNA: TGTGCCAGCAGCCGGACTAGCGGGAGGTTCGAACCTAGGGAGACCCAGTACTTC. The variable domain in full, completed from reference TRBV11-2 and TRBJ2-5, reads EAGVAQSPRYKIIEKRQSVAFWCNPISGHATLYWYQQILGQGPKLLIQFQNNGVVDDSQLPKDRFSAERLKGVDSTLKIQPAKLEDSAVYLCASSRTSGRFEPRETQYFGPGTRLLVL.

Only one count was recorded for this clone. The chain couples TRBV6-5 to TRBJ2-5; 8 bases are shared with TRBD1. Germline CDR1 MNHEY, CDR2 SVGAGI. The J segment lost 2 bases and the V segment lost 6 bases, leaving 8 bases of the junction unmatched. This CDR3 has 15 amino acids. CDR3 nucleotides: TGTGCCAGCAGCTCCGCCGGGACAGGTCAAGAGACCCAGTACTTC. Its translation is CASSSAGTGQETQYF.

The chain couples TRBV9 to TRBJ1-2, with D uncertain. The CDR3 runs 13 residues. V shed 2 bases and J shed 2 bases, with 7 bases lying between them. Germline-derived CDR1 and CDR2 are SGDLS and YYNGEE. The CDR3 coding sequence is TGTGCCAGCAGCGTTTCCGGGAACTATGGCTACACCTTC. Protein: CASSVSGNYGYTF.

The chain links TRBV5-1 to TRBJ1-1; D not certain. This CDR3 spans 15 amino acids. V lost 0 bases and J lost 2, with 11 bases in between. From germline, CDR1 is SGHRS and CDR2 YFSETQ. The CDR3 DNA reads as TGCGCCAGCAGCTTGGGATCAGTTTTCAACACTGAAGCTTTCTTT. Amino acid sequence: CASSLGSVFNTEAFF.

V is TRBV5-1 and J is TRBJ2-7; 9 nucleotides agree with TRBD2. The CDR3 is made up of 15 amino acids. With V trimmed by 4 bases and J by 2 bases, 7 bases remained unmatched. CDR1 and CDR2 (germline): SGHRS, YFSETQ. The CDR3 bases are TGCGCCAGCAGCGAGACTAGCGGCCTCCCCTACGAGCAGTACTTC. It yields the protein CASSETSGLPYEQYF. Filled out from reference TRBV5-1 and TRBJ2-7, the complete variable domain reads KAGVTQTPRYLIKTRGQQVTLSCSPISGHRSVSWYQQTPGQGLQFLFEYFSETQRNKGNFPGRFSGRQFSNSRSEMNVSTLELGDSALYLCASSETSGLPYEQYFGPGTRLTVT.

This chain joins TRBV20-1 and TRBJ1-4, with 7 positions matching TRBD1. Germline V gene data show CDR1 as DFQATT and CDR2 as SNEGSKA (reference sequence). V was pared by 3 bases and J by 5 bases, with 12 bases of the junction left unmatched. This CDR3 is 16 amino acids long. The CDR3 loop reads CSASRGQTAWNEKLFF. The CDR3 DNA follows: TGCAGTGCTAGTCGGGGACAGACCGCGTGGAATGAAAAACTGTTTTTT.

This clone was detected only a few times. V usage is TRBV27 and J usage is TRBJ2-7, with a tentative D call TRBD2 (6 bases). The germline V gene has CDR1 MNHEY and CDR2 SMNVEV (reference sequence). V dropped 6 bases and J dropped 7 bases, with 16 bases sitting between them. CDR3 length equals 13 residues. CDR3 loop: CASSHTLAGEQYF. The DNA for the CDR3 is TGTGCCAGCAGCCATACTCTGGCGGGGGAGCAGTACTTC.

The sample holds a few counts of this clone. The chain combines TRBV15 with TRBJ2-7; 8 positions match TRBD1. Germline-derived CDR1 and CDR2 are LNHNV and YYDKDF (reference sequence). The CDR3 covers 15 residues. V lost 9 bases, J lost 1 base, and 11 bases stayed unmatched. CDR3 sequence reads: CATRSSGQGSYEQYF. CDR3 DNA sequence: TGTGCCACGAGAAGTTCAGGACAGGGATCCTACGAGCAGTACTTC.

The V and J genes are TRBV28 and TRBJ2-7; 10 bases align to TRBD1. Unmatched junction bases numbered 19, after V lost 8 bases and J lost 6 bases. CDR3 size: 17 residues. In germline, CDR1 is MDHEN, CDR2 SYDVKM. The CDR3 reads CASGRPGQGKRAGEQYF. The CDR3 region has the DNA TGTGCCAGCGGACGGCCGGGACAGGGGAAGAGGGCCGGCGAGCAGTACTTC.

The rearrangement links TRBV10-3 to TRBJ1-2; weak D call: TRBD1 (5 bases). Looked up from germline, CDR1 is ENHRY and CDR2 is SYGVKD. This CDR3 has 14 residues. V lost 6 bases to trimming and J lost 4 bases, with 15 bases between them. CDR3 loop: CAISKDLDIYGYTF. Written as DNA, the CDR3 is TGTGCCATCAGCAAAGACTTGGACATCTATGGCTACACCTTC.

This rearrangement joins TRBV18 to TRBJ2-7; 8 positions agree with TRBD1. With 6 bases clipped from V and 5 bases from J, the junction kept 9 bases outside the gene matches. Germline V gene sequence: CDR1 KGHSH, CDR2 LQKENI. This CDR3 is 14 amino acids long. The DNA of the CDR3 is TGTGCCAGCTCCAACGGACAGGGTGGGGACGAGCAGTACTTC. It specifies CASSNGQGGDEQYF.

The chain has TRBV18 and TRBJ2-7; 10 nucleotides align to TRBD2. This CDR3 is built from 16 residues. CDR1 KGHSH and CDR2 LQKENI come from the germline V gene. Losses at the gene ends were 1 base for V and 3 bases for J; bases not matched to a gene: 6. The CDR3 reads CASSPLPSGSRYEQYF. Written as DNA, the CDR3 is TGTGCCAGCTCACCACTTCCTAGCGGGAGCCGCTACGAGCAGTACTTC.

The J gene is TRBJ2-1, the V gene TRBV7-9; D is unclear. The CDR3 extends over 11 amino acids. Germline loops: CDR1 SEHNR, CDR2 FQNEAQ (reference sequence). V dropped 1 base and J dropped 10 bases, with 5 bases sitting between them. CDR3 region: CASSLVLEQFF. The CDR3 nucleotides read TGTGCCAGCAGCTTAGTCTTAGAGCAGTTCTTC.

CDR3 loop: CSANRDSNQPQHF. The CDR3 DNA is TGCAGCGCTAACAGGGACAGCAATCAGCCCCAGCATTTT. This chain uses TRBV29-1 with TRBJ1-5, with a possible D match to TRBD1 (6 bases). Germline values: CDR1 SQVTM, CDR2 ANQGSEA. The CDR3 contains 13 residues. V gave up 7 bases and J gave up 1 base, with 11 bases separating them.

The chain employs TRBV1 and TRBJ1-2. TRBV1 is a known pseudogene. CDR3 length: 8 residues. CDR3 DNA: TGCACCAGCAGCCAAGGCGTTTGG. It translates to CTSSQGVW.

The chain has TRBV19 and TRBJ2-7, with D perhaps TRBD1 (6 bases). The length of the CDR3 is 13 residues. V was shortened by 5 bases and J by 2 bases, with 10 bases between the two germline ends. Germline values: CDR1 LNHDA, CDR2 SQIVND (reference sequence). The CDR3 spells CASSSGQPYEQYF. The CDR3 coding sequence is TGTGCCAGTAGTTCCGGACAGCCCTACGAGCAGTACTTC.

The count of this clone is one. The chain employs TRBV4-2 and TRBJ2-5, with 7 positions matching TRBD2. V dropped 4 bases and J dropped 5; count of bases not matched to a gene: 10. This CDR3 region has 15 residues. Looked up from germline, CDR1 is LGHNA and CDR2 is YNFKEQ. The CDR3 DNA reads TGTGCCAGCAGCCCCTCGGCGGGAGTACCGGAGACCCAGTACTTC. Translated: CASSPSAGVPETQYF.

The CDR3 loop reads CASSLITSGRGETQYF. CDR3 DNA: TGTGCCAGCAGCTTGATTACTAGCGGGAGAGGAGAGACCCAGTACTTC. The chain links TRBV5-4 to TRBJ2-5, with 11 bases lining up with TRBD2. This CDR3 has 16 amino acids. V trimming: 1 base; J trimming: 4 bases; junction bases outside the gene matches: 6. Germline CDR1 SGHNT, CDR2 YYREEE (reference sequence).

This clone was counted a few times. The gene calls are TRBV2 and TRBJ2-7; TRBD2 aligns across 9 bases. The V gene's germline CDR1 is SNHLY and CDR2 FYNNEI. After removal of 7 bases from V and 5 bases from J, the junction contained 12 bases not matched to a gene. The CDR3 length is 15 residues. Here the CDR3 DNA reads TGTGCCAGCAACCTGGTGACTAGCGGCTGGGACGAGCAGTACTTC. This gives the protein CASNLVTSGWDEQYF.

This sequence joins TRBV29-1 and TRBJ2-7; 8 bases agree with TRBD1. CDR1 and CDR2 (germline): SQVTM, ANQGSEA. This CDR3 contains 14 residues. The J segment lost 3 bases and the V segment lost 1 base, leaving 5 bases of the junction unmatched. The DNA for the CDR3 is TGCAGCGTTGAAGGGGCCAGGGGGCGCTACGAGCAGTACTTC. Amino acids: CSVEGARGRYEQYF.

This clone is a singleton in its sample. The CDR3, as DNA: TGTGCCAGCAGCTTAGTGGGACAGGGTCGCAACGAGCAGTACTTC. This codes for CASSLVGQGRNEQYF. This sequence joins TRBV7-8 and TRBJ2-7; 9 nucleotides match TRBD1. Germline-derived CDR1 and CDR2 are SGHVS and FQNEAQ. With V trimmed by 1 base and J by 5 bases, 6 bases remained unmatched. The CDR3 runs to 15 residues.

The J gene is TRBJ2-7, the V gene TRBV28; D remains ambiguous. The CDR3 runs to 12 residues. Germline lookup yields CDR1 MDHEN and CDR2 SYDVKM. V dropped 6 bases and J dropped 7 bases, with 13 bases sitting between them. The CDR3 sequence is CASRPPNREQYF. The CDR3, as DNA: TGTGCCAGCAGACCCCCCAATCGGGAGCAGTACTTC.

The CDR3, as DNA: TGTGCCAGCAGCTACGAACTAGCGGGAGGTGGCGAGCAGTACTTC. Translated: CASSYELAGGGEQYF. The chain links TRBV11-2 to TRBJ2-7; 12 nucleotides align to TRBD2. The CDR3 loop spans 15 amino acids. Looked up from germline, CDR1 is SGHAT and CDR2 is FQNNGV. V trimming: 4 bases; J trimming: 6 bases; junction bases outside the gene matches: 7.

This clone has only one observation. V gene TRBV7-9 combines with J gene TRBJ2-1; the D gene is possibly TRBD1 (5 bases). With 0 bases removed from V and 4 bases from J, the gap between germline ends came to 10 bases. This CDR3 region has 15 residues. In germline, CDR1 is SEHNR, CDR2 FQNEAQ (reference sequence). The CDR3 spells CASSLAQGSYNEQFF. CDR3 DNA: TGTGCCAGCAGCTTAGCCCAGGGTTCATACAATGAGCAGTTCTTC.

This rearrangement joins TRBV4-1 to TRBJ2-7; 8 nucleotides align to TRBD1. Germline assignment: CDR1 MGHRA and CDR2 YSYEKL. The J segment lost 0 bases and the V segment lost 6 bases, leaving 7 bases of the junction unmatched. The CDR3 sequence is 15 residues long. The DNA for the CDR3 is TGCGCCAGCAGTCCGGACAGGGCGAGCTCCTACGAGCAGTACTTC. Translation: CASSPDRASSYEQYF.